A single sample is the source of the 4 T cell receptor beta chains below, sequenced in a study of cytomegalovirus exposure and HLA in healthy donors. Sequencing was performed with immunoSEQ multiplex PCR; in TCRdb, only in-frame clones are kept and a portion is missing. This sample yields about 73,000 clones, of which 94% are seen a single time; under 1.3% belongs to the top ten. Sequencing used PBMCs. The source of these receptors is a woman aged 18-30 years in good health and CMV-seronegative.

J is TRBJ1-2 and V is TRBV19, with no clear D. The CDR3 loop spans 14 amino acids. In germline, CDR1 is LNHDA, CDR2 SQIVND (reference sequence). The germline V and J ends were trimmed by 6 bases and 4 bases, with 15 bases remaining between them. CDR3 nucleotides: TGTGCCAGTAGCCCACGGGGAGCCATCTATGGCTACACCTTC. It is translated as CASSPRGAIYGYTF.

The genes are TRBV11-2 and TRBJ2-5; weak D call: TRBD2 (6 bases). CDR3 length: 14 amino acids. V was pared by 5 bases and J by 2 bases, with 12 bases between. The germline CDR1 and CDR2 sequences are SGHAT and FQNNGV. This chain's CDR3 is CASSLGTVQETQYF. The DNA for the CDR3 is TGTGCCAGCAGCCTCGGGACTGTACAAGAGACCCAGTACTTC.

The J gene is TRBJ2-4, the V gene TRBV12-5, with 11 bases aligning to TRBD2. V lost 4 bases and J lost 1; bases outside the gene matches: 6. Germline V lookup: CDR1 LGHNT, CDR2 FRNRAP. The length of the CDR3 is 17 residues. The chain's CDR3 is CASGSALAGEAKNIQYF. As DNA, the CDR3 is TGTGCTAGTGGTTCCGCACTAGCGGGAGAGGCCAAAAACATTCAGTACTTC.

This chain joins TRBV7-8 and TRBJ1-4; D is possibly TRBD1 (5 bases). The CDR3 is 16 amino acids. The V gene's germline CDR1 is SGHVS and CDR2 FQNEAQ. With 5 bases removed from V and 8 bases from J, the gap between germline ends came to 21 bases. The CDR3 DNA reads TGTGCCAGCAGCCCAAGGATTACGGGGGTTGGAGAAAAACTGTTTTTT. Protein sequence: CASSPRITGVGEKLFF.